The present T cell receptor beta chain was sequenced within a study of cytomegalovirus exposure and HLA in healthy donors. Overall study context: Most genotyped donors, around 78% of about 400, had Caucasian-associated genetic ancestry. Study results and caveats: TCR beta chains associated with HLA were, in a later analysis, more clonally expanded than equally common others. Indistinguishable V segments such as TRBV6-2 and TRBV6-3 were excluded. Later on, a genetic analysis was performed. It linked a missense variant in DCLRE1C with V- and J-gene trimming of TCR beta.

For this clone: Its antigen is still unknown.

The CDR3 runs to 17 residues. 60 Vbeta and 13 Jbeta primers were used in PCR. Data came from immunoSEQ multiplex PCR; TCRdb stores just in-frame clones and leaves some out. This sample has 150,000 to 200,000 clones; under 80% occur once, and the top ten carry over 3%. This sequence joins TRBV1 and TRBJ1-6; the D call in the table, TRBD1, was not verified against the DNA. TRBV1 is a pseudogene locus. Sequenced sample: PBMCs. The TCR originated in a female donor in good health and CMV-seronegative. The CDR3 nucleotides read TGCACCAGTCCCCCTCCCACAACAGTTTTCTTTAGTTCACCCCTCCACTTT. Encoded protein: CTSPPPTTVFFSSPLHF.